The 24 T cell receptor beta chains below all came from one sample that was sequenced in a study of blood T cell repertoires in COVID-19. Using immunoSEQ multiplex PCR, the repertoire was profiled, and TCRdb retains in-frame clones only, with some absent. The profile shows under 200,000 clones, 70% to 90% of them singletons. The sample was peripheral blood. The receptor set was obtained from a man between 60 and 75 years old with active or convalescent COVID-19.

The CDR3 loop is CASSQGRGQGANEQYF. The CDR3 bases are TGCGCCAGCAGCCAAGGGCGGGGACAGGGGGCTAACGAGCAGTACTTC. The J gene is TRBJ2-7, the V gene TRBV4-1, with 12 bases fitting TRBD1. This CDR3 spans 16 amino acids. CDR1 is MGHRA, CDR2 YSYEKL, per germline. The V and J ends lost 1 base and 5 bases, in that order; junction bases with no gene match: 6.

This chain uses TRBV9 with TRBJ2-7; 8 nucleotides line up with TRBD2. After removal of 7 bases from V and 1 base from J, the junction contained 7 bases not matched to a gene. This CDR3 spans 14 amino acids. CDR1 and CDR2 from the germline V gene are SGDLS and YYNGEE. The CDR3 protein is CASSPGGLSYEQYF. Here the CDR3 DNA reads TGTGCCAGCTCACCGGGGGGGCTTTCCTACGAGCAGTACTTC.

In this sample, this clone turned up a few times. The chain combines TRBV11-2 with TRBJ1-3, with a weak D call TRBD1 (6 bases). The V gene's germline CDR1 is SGHAT and CDR2 FQNNGV. V gave up 4 bases and J gave up 8 bases, with 12 bases separating them. The CDR3 sequence is 13 residues long. The CDR3: CASSSQTGDTIYF. The CDR3 DNA reads as TGTGCCAGCAGCTCGCAGACAGGAGACACCATATATTTT.

V usage is TRBV19 and J usage is TRBJ1-2; 7 nucleotides align to TRBD1. V lost 7 bases, J lost 0 bases, and 11 bases stayed unmatched. Germline CDR1 reads LNHDA; CDR2 reads SQIVND (reference sequence). This CDR3 contains 16 residues. The chain's CDR3 is CASTPLQGQSNYGYTF. The CDR3 DNA sequence: TGTGCCAGTACCCCGCTCCAGGGACAGTCTAACTATGGCTACACCTTC.

The gene calls are TRBV3-1 (or the pseudogene TRBV3-2) and TRBJ1-2; 7 nucleotides align to TRBD1. Trimming cost V 0 bases and J 6 bases; bases outside gene matches: 10. Germline CDR1 is LGHDT and CDR2 is YNNKEL (reference sequence). There are 16 residues in the CDR3. The CDR3 sequence: CASSQDIQGGANGYTF. The CDR3 DNA reads TGTGCCAGCAGCCAAGATATCCAAGGGGGCGCGAATGGCTACACCTTC.

This clone was detected once. The V and J genes are TRBV27 and TRBJ1-1, with D possibly being TRBD1 (5 bases). CDR3 length: 16 residues. CDR1 is MNHEY, CDR2 SMNVEV, per germline (reference sequence). V was shortened by 4 bases and J by 1 base, with 16 bases between the two germline ends. The CDR3 DNA reads as TGTGCCAGCAGTTCCAACCTCCAGGGTCGGAACACTGAAGCTTTCTTT. Encoded protein: CASSSNLQGRNTEAFF.

This clone appeared a single time. V gene TRBV4-2 combines with J gene TRBJ2-5, with TRBD2 identical over 14 bases. Losses at the gene ends were 4 bases for V and 2 bases for J; bases not matched to a gene: 3. CDR3 length equals 16 residues. Germline V gives CDR1 LGHNA, CDR2 YNFKEQ. For the CDR3, the DNA is TGTGCCAGCAGCCGAGGGACTAGCGGGGGACAAGAGACCCAGTACTTC. It codes for CASSRGTSGGQETQYF.

The chain uses TRBV2 and TRBJ1-2; TRBD1 agrees at 7 bases. This CDR3 comprises 14 residues. Germline-derived CDR1 and CDR2 are SNHLY and FYNNEI. V shed 6 bases and J 2 bases; nucleotides not matched to a gene: 6. Written as DNA, the CDR3 is TGTGCCAGCAGAGCAGGGGGTTTCAACTATGGCTACACCTTC. This gives the protein CASRAGGFNYGYTF.

This rearrangement joins TRBV12-3 or TRBV12-4 to TRBJ1-3; the D is unclear. This CDR3 has 11 residues. V lost 6 bases, J lost 3 bases, and 3 bases lay in between. The CDR3 nucleotides are TGTGCCAGCAGCCTTGGAAACACCATATATTTT. Translated, it gives CASSLGNTIYF.

The CDR3 protein is CASSQEPGLALEQYF. The CDR3 DNA follows: TGCGCCAGCAGCCAAGAACCCGGACTAGCTCTCGAGCAGTACTTC. This chain uses TRBV4-1 with TRBJ2-7; the match to TRBD2 covers 8 bases. The CDR3 is 15 amino acids. The ends lost 0 bases at V and 6 bases at J; junction bases unmatched: 7. CDR1 and CDR2 (germline): MGHRA, YSYEKL.

V usage is TRBV6-5 and J usage is TRBJ2-3, with TRBD2 matching over 11 bases. This CDR3 comprises 16 residues. CDR1 is MNHEY and CDR2 is SVGAGI in the germline V gene. Trimming took 0 bases from V and 3 from J; bases not matched to a gene: 2. The CDR3 bases are TGTGCCAGCAGTTACTCGATAGCGGGGGGGACAGATACGCAGTATTTT. Translating it yields CASSYSIAGGTDTQYF.

V gene TRBV10-3 combines with J gene TRBJ2-5; the D gene is possibly TRBD2 (6 bases). The germline gives CDR1 ENHRY, CDR2 SYGVKD. The CDR3 has 12 amino acids. V dropped 10 bases and J dropped 3 bases, with 12 bases sitting between them. This CDR3 reads CATKGGEETQYF. The CDR3 nucleotides are TGTGCCACTAAGGGCGGGGAAGAGACCCAGTACTTC.

V gene TRBV3-1 (or the pseudogene TRBV3-2) combines with J gene TRBJ2-7, with 7 nucleotides matching TRBD1. From germline, CDR1 is LGHDT and CDR2 YNNKEL (reference sequence). CDR3 length equals 14 residues. V trimming: 3 bases; J trimming: 4 bases; junction bases outside the gene matches: 6. This chain's CDR3 is CASSHSTGSYEQYF. CDR3 nucleotide sequence: TGTGCCAGCAGCCATTCGACAGGGTCTTACGAGCAGTACTTC.

The V and J genes are TRBV19 and TRBJ1-4; 9 bases agree with TRBD1. CDR3 length: 14 amino acids. CDR1 is LNHDA, CDR2 SQIVND, per germline (reference sequence). J was trimmed by 4 bases and V by 11 bases; bases with no gene match: 8. The CDR3 protein is CAVRGQGFNEKLFF. DNA of the CDR3: TGTGCCGTCCGGGGACAGGGCTTTAATGAAAAACTGTTTTTT.

This clone was detected only a few times. The chain joins TRBV10-3 to TRBJ2-2; D is unresolved. This CDR3 contains 14 residues. Trimming stripped 3 bases from V and 3 bases from J, with 8 bases between. Germline assignment: CDR1 ENHRY and CDR2 SYGVKD. Written as DNA, the CDR3 is TGTGCCATCAGTGACGGGTTTGACACCGGGGAGCTGTTTTTT. It yields the protein CAISDGFDTGELFF.

The chain couples TRBV10-3 to TRBJ2-5, with 9 bases matching TRBD2. In germline, CDR1 is ENHRY, CDR2 SYGVKD. The CDR3 contains 16 residues. V lost 1 base to trimming and J lost 2 bases; unmatched junction nucleotides: 5. CDR3 sequence reads: CAISEWASGIQETQYF. In nucleotides, the CDR3 is TGTGCCATCAGTGAGTGGGCTAGCGGGATACAAGAGACCCAGTACTTC.

This chain joins TRBV7-3 and TRBJ1-2; 7 nucleotides line up with TRBD1. V lost 1 base to trimming and J lost 4 bases; unmatched junction nucleotides: 0. This CDR3 has 13 amino acids. CDR1 is SGHTA, CDR2 FQGTGA, per germline. This CDR3 reads CASSLNRGYGYTF. For the CDR3, the DNA is TGTGCCAGCAGCTTAAACAGGGGCTATGGCTACACCTTC.

This clone has a handful of counts. V is TRBV5-1 and J is TRBJ2-3; D is possibly TRBD2 (5 bases). Looked up from germline, CDR1 is SGHRS and CDR2 is YFSETQ. CDR3 length: 14 amino acids. The V end lost 5 bases, the J end lost 2 bases, and 12 bases lay between the germline ends. The CDR3 loop reads CASRSLGATDTQYF. The CDR3 DNA is TGCGCCAGCAGGAGTTTGGGAGCCACAGATACGCAGTATTTT.

The chain carries TRBV9 and TRBJ2-1, with D hard to call. CDR1 and CDR2 from the germline V gene are SGDLS and YYNGEE. V was cut by 0 bases and J by 6 bases, with 13 bases left in between. The CDR3 has 15 amino acids. In DNA, the CDR3 is TGTGCCAGCAGCGTAGCTTCTCGAGAGGTCAATGAGCAGTTCTTC. Its translation is CASSVASREVNEQFF.

The chain's CDR3 is CASSVAGAHGKNIQYF. The CDR3 nucleotides are TGTGCCAGCAGCGTGGCGGGGGCCCATGGCAAAAACATTCAGTACTTC. V gene TRBV9 combines with J gene TRBJ2-4, with D perhaps TRBD2 (7 bases). The CDR3 length is 16 residues. Trimming removed 2 bases at V and 3 bases at J, with 15 bases between. The germline V gene has CDR1 SGDLS and CDR2 YYNGEE. The full variable domain, completed using reference TRBV9 and TRBJ2-4, is DSGVTQTPKHLITATGQRVTLRCSPRSGDLSVYWYQQSLDQGLQFLIQYYNGEERAKGNILERFSAQQFPDLHSELNLSSLELGDSALYFCASSVAGAHGKNIQYFGAGTRLSVL.

The chain couples TRBV9 to TRBJ2-7; 7 nucleotides match TRBD2. With 1 base clipped from V and 6 bases from J, the junction kept 4 bases outside the gene matches. CDR1 is SGDLS, CDR2 YYNGEE, per germline. CDR3 size: 13 residues. The CDR3 DNA is TGTGCCAGCAGCGTACGGGGGGTCGGCGAGCAGTACTTC. It encodes CASSVRGVGEQYF.

J is TRBJ2-1 and V is TRBV6-5; 8 positions match TRBD1. Trimming cost V 6 bases and J 0 bases; bases outside gene matches: 4. This CDR3 spans 15 amino acids. Germline V gives CDR1 MNHEY, CDR2 SVGAGI. CDR3 loop: CASRRQGSSYNEQFF. In DNA, the CDR3 is TGTGCCAGCAGAAGACAGGGGAGCTCCTACAATGAGCAGTTCTTC.

The chain is built from TRBV6-6 and TRBJ2-5; 8 nucleotides align to TRBD1. The CDR3 totals 15 residues. Per germline, CDR1 MNHNY and CDR2 SVGAGI (reference sequence). V was pared by 6 bases and J by 5 bases, with 11 bases of the junction left unmatched. For the CDR3, the DNA is TGTGCCAGCAGCTCCACAACAGGGGGGCGGGAGACCCAGTACTTC. This sequence encodes CASSSTTGGRETQYF.

This chain connects TRBV7-9 to TRBJ1-2, with D possibly being TRBD1 (6 bases). The germline CDR1 and CDR2 sequences are SEHNR and FQNEAQ (reference sequence). V gave up 5 bases and J gave up 4 bases, with 17 bases separating them. The CDR3 has 15 residues. This chain's CDR3 is CASSRGQSLTYGYTF. For the CDR3, the DNA is TGTGCCAGCAGCCGAGGACAGTCACTAACCTATGGCTACACCTTC.